The rows below give T cell receptor beta chains drawn from one sample of a study of T cell repertoires in cytomegalovirus infection. TCRdb fed the reads into MiXCR, producing one record per CDR3 protein. The table has about 360,000 distinct CDR3 sequences, roughly 18% seen once. Sample: PBMCs. The receptors were gathered from a human donor in good health (CMV status not recorded). Some clones in this sample may be carry-over from other donors' samples. CDR3s include the opening cysteine and the closing phenylalanine or tryptophan. Each record gives: V gene, clone size, D gene, J gene, CDR3 protein, CDR3 DNA. A D gene is named only where the DNA matches it firmly. The size entry is marked missing in some rows and otherwise reads once, few, many or a size class.

v_gene: TRBV7-2
abundance: few
d_gene: .
j_gene: TRBJ2-1
CDR3aa: CASSLSQGYEQFF
CDR3nt: TGTGCCAGCAGCTTATCCCAGGGGTACGAGCAGTTCTTC

v_gene: TRBV3-1
abundance: .
d_gene: .
j_gene: TRBJ2-7
CDR3aa: CASSSTQGSEQYF
CDR3nt: TGTGCCAGCAGCTCAACCCAGGGAAGCGAGCAGTACTTC

v_gene: TRBV11-2
abundance: few
d_gene: TRBD2
j_gene: TRBJ2-3
CDR3aa: CASSRGVDTQYF
CDR3nt: TGTGCCAGCAGCCGGGGGGTAGATACGCAGTATTTT

v_gene: TRBV7-2
abundance: many
d_gene: .
j_gene: TRBJ2-3
CDR3aa: CASSFRGTDTQYF
CDR3nt: TGTGCCAGCAGCTTCCGAGGGACAGATACGCAGTATTTT

v_gene: TRBV6-2/TRBV6-3
abundance: few
d_gene: TRBD2
j_gene: TRBJ2-1
CDR3aa: CATHTSGRNHNEQFF
CDR3nt: TGTGCCACCCACACTAGCGGGAGGAACCACAATGAGCAGTTCTTC

v_gene: TRBV7-2
abundance: many
d_gene: .
j_gene: TRBJ2-3
CDR3aa: CASSFSTRGAQYF
CDR3nt: TGTGCCAGCAGCTTTAGCACCAGGGGTGCGCAGTATTTT

v_gene: TRBV6-2/TRBV6-3
abundance: many
d_gene: TRBD1
j_gene: TRBJ2-5
CDR3aa: CASIGQGEETQYF
CDR3nt: TGTGCCAGCATTGGACAGGGGGAAGAGACCCAGTACTTC

v_gene: TRBV10-3
abundance: .
d_gene: .
j_gene: TRBJ2-5
CDR3aa: CAIRGDRQETQYF
CDR3nt: TGTGCCATCAGGGGGGACCGGCAAGAGACCCAGTACTTC

v_gene: TRBV24-1
abundance: few
d_gene: .
j_gene: TRBJ2-3
CDR3aa: CATSAYTDTQYF
CDR3nt: TGTGCCACCAGTGCGTACACAGATACGCAGTATTTT

v_gene: TRBV24-1
abundance: .
d_gene: .
j_gene: TRBJ2-1
CDR3aa: CATPAASGRYNEQFF
CDR3nt: TGTGCCACCCCCGCTGCTTCAGGGCGGTACAATGAGCAGTTCTTC

v_gene: TRBV7-9
abundance: few
d_gene: .
j_gene: TRBJ2-6
CDR3aa: CASSLLLTGANVLTF
CDR3nt: TGTGCCAGCAGCTTGCTCCTGACAGGGGCCAACGTCCTGACTTTC

v_gene: TRBV29-1
abundance: once
d_gene: .
j_gene: TRBJ1-2
CDR3aa: CSAAASNYGYTF
CDR3nt: TGCAGCGCCGCAGCCTCTAACTATGGCTACACCTTC

v_gene: TRBV6-5
abundance: many
d_gene: .
j_gene: TRBJ2-3
CDR3aa: CASSYSWGEDTQYF
CDR3nt: TGTGCCAGCAGTTACTCATGGGGGGAAGATACGCAGTATTTT

v_gene: TRBV5-1
abundance: .
d_gene: .
j_gene: TRBJ2-1
CDR3aa: CASSLNTNSNNEQFF
CDR3nt: TGCGCCAGCAGCTTGAATACCAATTCCAACAATGAGCAGTTCTTC

v_gene: TRBV5-3
abundance: .
d_gene: .
j_gene: TRBJ1-1
CDR3aa: CASSSQKSTEAFF
CDR3nt: TGTGCCAGCAGCTCACAAAAAAGCACTGAAGCTTTCTTT

v_gene: TRBV5-4
abundance: .
d_gene: .
j_gene: TRBJ2-7
CDR3aa: CASSFDGRRRQYF
CDR3nt: TGTGCCAGCAGCTTTGACGGGAGAAGGAGGCAGTACTTC

v_gene: TRBV7-9
abundance: few
d_gene: TRBD1
j_gene: TRBJ2-5
CDR3aa: CASVRGSQETQYF
CDR3nt: TGTGCCAGCGTCAGGGGGTCCCAAGAGACCCAGTACTTC

v_gene: TRBV11-2
abundance: few
d_gene: TRBD2
j_gene: TRBJ2-1
CDR3aa: CASSPGPGLDGNEQFF
CDR3nt: TGTGCCAGCAGCCCCGGTCCGGGACTAGATGGAAATGAGCAGTTCTTC

v_gene: TRBV7-6
abundance: .
d_gene: .
j_gene: TRBJ2-1
CDR3aa: CASSLIEQFF
CDR3nt: TGTGCCAGCAGCTTAATCGAGCAGTTCTTC

v_gene: TRBV11-3
abundance: few
d_gene: .
j_gene: TRBJ1-1
CDR3aa: CASSPSGGTEAFF
CDR3nt: TGTGCCAGCAGCCCCTCCGGGGGCACTGAAGCTTTCTTT

v_gene: TRBV6-1
abundance: few
d_gene: TRBD1
j_gene: TRBJ1-2
CDR3aa: CASSLFGQGYYGYTF
CDR3nt: TGTGCCAGCAGTCTATTCGGACAGGGTTATTATGGCTACACCTTC

v_gene: TRBV20-1
abundance: .
d_gene: .
j_gene: TRBJ2-7
CDR3aa: CSASYRVGSYEQYF
CDR3nt: TGCAGTGCTAGTTACAGGGTTGGCTCCTACGAGCAGTACTTC

v_gene: TRBV11-2
abundance: many
d_gene: .
j_gene: TRBJ1-1
CDR3aa: CASSYSQGDKDTEAFF
CDR3nt: TGTGCCAGCAGCTACTCCCAGGGCGATAAGGACACTGAAGCTTTCTTT

v_gene: TRBV5-6
abundance: .
d_gene: .
j_gene: TRBJ2-1
CDR3aa: CASSPPGDLSYNEQFF
CDR3nt: TGTGCCAGCAGCCCGCCCGGGGACCTCTCCTACAATGAGCAGTTCTTC

v_gene: TRBV3-1
abundance: few
d_gene: .
j_gene: TRBJ1-6
CDR3aa: CASSQGWLPLHF
CDR3nt: TGTGCCAGCAGCCAGGGTTGGTTACCCCTCCACTTT

v_gene: TRBV7-2
abundance: many
d_gene: TRBD2
j_gene: TRBJ2-1
CDR3aa: CASSFRLSGGRDEQFF
CDR3nt: TGTGCCAGCAGCTTCCGCCTCTCCGGCGGGAGAGATGAGCAGTTCTTC

v_gene: TRBV5-1
abundance: few
d_gene: .
j_gene: TRBJ2-5
CDR3aa: CASSLYGLGETQYF
CDR3nt: TGCGCCAGCAGCTTGTATGGGCTAGGAGAGACCCAGTACTTC

v_gene: TRBV20-1
abundance: .
d_gene: .
j_gene: TRBJ2-7
CDR3aa: CSGGRVEEGEQYF
CDR3nt: TGCAGTGGAGGAAGGGTCGAGGAGGGCGAGCAGTACTTC

v_gene: TRBV7-9
abundance: .
d_gene: TRBD2
j_gene: TRBJ2-5
CDR3aa: CASSDVAGVSETQYF
CDR3nt: TGTGCCAGCAGCGACGTCGCGGGAGTTTCGGAGACCCAGTACTTC

v_gene: TRBV20-1
abundance: .
d_gene: TRBD1
j_gene: TRBJ2-3
CDR3aa: CSAREQGKMDTQYF
CDR3nt: TGCAGTGCTAGAGAACAGGGGAAAATGGATACGCAGTATTTT

v_gene: TRBV10-3
abundance: .
d_gene: .
j_gene: TRBJ2-3
CDR3aa: CAISARDPKTDTQYF
CDR3nt: TGTGCCATCAGTGCTCGGGATCCGAAGACAGATACGCAGTATTTT

v_gene: TRBV7-2
abundance: .
d_gene: .
j_gene: TRBJ2-5
CDR3aa: CASSYNNGETQYF
CDR3nt: TGTGCCAGCAGCTACAACAATGGGGAGACCCAGTACTTC

v_gene: TRBV12-3/TRBV12-4
abundance: many
d_gene: TRBD1
j_gene: TRBJ1-5
CDR3aa: CASSTTQGGTGERIQHF
CDR3nt: TGTGCCAGCAGCACGACCCAAGGCGGGACAGGGGAGCGTATCCAGCATTTT

v_gene: TRBV6-6
abundance: .
d_gene: .
j_gene: TRBJ1-5
CDR3aa: CASSYSSSHSNQPQHF
CDR3nt: TGTGCCAGCAGTTACTCGAGCAGCCATAGCAATCAGCCCCAGCATTTT

v_gene: TRBV24-1
abundance: few
d_gene: TRBD2
j_gene: TRBJ2-3
CDR3aa: CATPLGGTRWKAQYF
CDR3nt: TGTGCCACCCCGCTGGGGGGGACCCGGTGGAAGGCGCAGTATTTT

v_gene: TRBV7-2
abundance: few
d_gene: .
j_gene: TRBJ1-1
CDR3aa: CASTFGGEAFF
CDR3nt: TGTGCCAGCACCTTCGGCGGCGAAGCTTTCTTT

v_gene: TRBV7-2
abundance: few
d_gene: TRBD2
j_gene: TRBJ2-7
CDR3aa: CASREGREQYF
CDR3nt: TGTGCCAGCCGGGAGGGGAGGGAGCAGTACTTC

v_gene: TRBV7-9
abundance: .
d_gene: .
j_gene: TRBJ2-2
CDR3aa: CASRFSFGGVGAGELFF
CDR3nt: TGTGCCAGCAGGTTCTCCTTTGGGGGCGTTGGTGCCGGGGAGCTGTTTTTT

v_gene: TRBV7-2
abundance: many
d_gene: .
j_gene: TRBJ2-1
CDR3aa: CASKLTLGLNSNEQFF
CDR3nt: TGTGCCAGCAAATTGACCCTCGGCCTTAATAGTAATGAGCAGTTCTTC

v_gene: TRBV7-9
abundance: .
d_gene: .
j_gene: TRBJ1-1
CDR3aa: CASRKGEFNTEAFF
CDR3nt: TGTGCCAGCAGGAAAGGGGAGTTCAACACTGAAGCTTTCTTT

v_gene: TRBV7-2
abundance: many
d_gene: .
j_gene: TRBJ1-5
CDR3aa: CASSLVPGQPQHF
CDR3nt: TGTGCCAGCAGCTTAGTACCGGGTCAGCCCCAGCATTTT

v_gene: TRBV12-5
abundance: .
d_gene: .
j_gene: TRBJ2-5
CDR3aa: CASASIETQYF
CDR3nt: TGTGCTAGTGCGTCAATCGAGACCCAGTACTTC

v_gene: TRBV4-1
abundance: few
d_gene: TRBD1
j_gene: TRBJ1-2
CDR3aa: CASSQAGTGLYGYTF
CDR3nt: TGCGCCAGCAGCCAGGCCGGGACAGGGCTCTATGGCTACACCTTC

v_gene: TRBV12-3/TRBV12-4
abundance: .
d_gene: TRBD1
j_gene: TRBJ2-5
CDR3aa: CASTGQGRAGTQYF
CDR3nt: TGTGCCAGCACCGGACAGGGGCGAGCTGGGACCCAGTACTTC

v_gene: TRBV24-1
abundance: .
d_gene: TRBD1
j_gene: TRBJ1-6
CDR3aa: CATSDKPGQHNSPLHF
CDR3nt: TGTGCCACCAGTGATAAACCGGGACAGCACAATTCACCCCTCCACTTT

v_gene: TRBV7-2
abundance: .
d_gene: TRBD2
j_gene: TRBJ2-2
CDR3aa: CASSLQRENTGELFF
CDR3nt: TGTGCCAGCAGCTTACAGCGGGAGAACACCGGGGAGCTGTTTTTT

v_gene: TRBV7-2
abundance: few
d_gene: TRBD2
j_gene: TRBJ2-5
CDR3aa: CASSLALLSSGSTETQYF
CDR3nt: TGTGCCAGCAGCTTAGCCCTCCTTTCTAGCGGGAGCACAGAGACCCAGTACTTC

v_gene: TRBV20-1
abundance: many
d_gene: .
j_gene: TRBJ2-3
CDR3aa: CSARDLLGSTDTQYF
CDR3nt: TGCAGTGCTAGAGATCTATTGGGGAGCACAGATACGCAGTATTTT

v_gene: TRBV7-8
abundance: many
d_gene: .
j_gene: TRBJ1-4
CDR3aa: CASSLKQTNEKLFF
CDR3nt: TGTGCCAGCAGCTTAAAACAGACTAATGAAAAACTGTTTTTT

v_gene: TRBV5-4
abundance: many
d_gene: .
j_gene: TRBJ2-3
CDR3aa: CASSLAEGSTDTQYF
CDR3nt: TGTGCCAGCAGCTTGGCCGAGGGCAGCACAGATACGCAGTATTTT

v_gene: TRBV7-2
abundance: few
d_gene: .
j_gene: TRBJ2-1
CDR3aa: CASSLILEQFF
CDR3nt: TGTGCCAGCAGCTTAATCCTTGAGCAGTTCTTC